The clone carrying this T cell receptor (beta chain) appeared a few times. Its antigen remains unidentified. These data originate in a study of cytomegalovirus exposure and HLA in healthy donors. On the study more broadly: A later analysis reported the 120 or so validation repertoires used the same platform as the 550 to 700 first-cohort repertoires. General study points: The study listed 164 cytomegalovirus-associated TCR beta chains. Accounts indicate the classifier identified cytomegalovirus status with strong specificity and sensitivity.

Repertoires were generated with immunoSEQ multiplex PCR, while TCRdb's copy carries only in-frame clones and drops some. This sample has 45,000 to 55,000 clones; approximately 85% occur once, and the top ten carry about 7%. While the first cohort had 600 to 800 subjects, the donors belonged to the separate validation cohort of fewer than 150 subjects. This CDR3 region has 13 residues. Trimming pared 5 bases from V and 4 bases from J, leaving 10 bases between. Per germline, CDR1 WNHNN and CDR2 SYGVQD (reference sequence). The sequence came from a woman younger than 45 in good health and CMV-seronegative. Source material: PBMCs. This sequence joins TRBV10-1 and TRBJ2-3; tentatively, D is TRBD1 (6 bases). The CDR3 sequence is CASSTGNADTQYF. The CDR3 nucleotides read TGCGCCAGCAGTACAGGGAACGCAGATACGCAGTATTTT.